What follows describes a single TCR beta chain. Antigen specificity is unknown. This record comes from a study of T cells in Graves' hyperthyroidism and ophthalmopathy. General observations from the study: Blood also contained most expanded thyroid clonotypes above 0.001.

Amplified TCR beta CDR3 regions derived from RNA transcripts. HTBI primers were employed in a first-round RT-PCR of the TCR CDR3. TCRdb independently ran MiXCR on the multiplex PCR reads; one entry per CDR3 protein. Here the sample spans about 640,000 distinct CDR3 sequences, around 20% being singletons. This CDR3 is 12 amino acids long. The V gene lost 0 bases and the J gene lost 10 bases, with 7 bases spanning the gap. Per the germline V gene, CDR1 is SGHTA and CDR2 is FQGTGA. The study included ophthalmopathy patients with Clinical Activity Score at least 3, NOSPECS grade at least 4 and duration under 3 months. Patients were excluded because of uncontrolled infection, other autoimmune disease, pregnancy or lactation. Diagnoses rested on clinical symptoms, serum thyroxine and TRAb, thyroid ultrasound and orbital computed tomography.

The sample was blood. V is TRBV7-3 and J is TRBJ2-1; D gene uncertain. This receptor was obtained from a man aged 25-40 years with Graves' ophthalmopathy. CDR3 nucleotides: TGTGCCAGCAGCTTAACAGGACGGGAGCAGTTCTTC. It specifies CASSLTGREQFF.